The T cell receptor beta chain described here comes from a study of shared clonotypes between healthy human individuals. Germline-derived CDR1 and CDR2 are KGHSH and LQKENI. With V trimmed by 0 bases and J by 1 base, 3 bases remained unmatched. This CDR3 spans 16 amino acids. Each PCR replicate from the sorted subsets contained about 210 ng DNA, which is 30,000 or so T cell genomes. The repertoire was sequenced with immunoSEQ multiplex PCR; TCRdb's copy has only in-frame clones and lacks some. The sample yields about 2.1 million clones, around 93% seen once. Positively selected for CCR7, the CD45RO-negative cells used as naive CD8 cells excluded terminally differentiated effector memory CD45RA+ cells. Each donor was a Caucasian adult residing in Nashville, Tennessee. This clone was recorded only once.

Input material: naive CD8+ T cells from PBMCs. The sequence was obtained from a man between 18 and 29 years old in good health. Some clones in this sample may be carry-over from other donors' samples. V and J are TRBV18 and TRBJ1-3; 7 bases are shared with TRBD1. CDR3 DNA: TGTGCCAGCTCACCACCTAAGGGGGCGTCTGGAAACACCATATATTTT. Translating gives CASSPPKGASGNTIYF.